The source of this T cell receptor beta chain is a study of CD8 T cells in ankylosing spondylitis. With molecular barcodes, quantitative 5'-RACE was used to make the TCR beta libraries. TCRdb re-called the 5' RACE reads with MiXCR, one entry per CDR3 protein. The sample lists roughly 700,000 distinct CDR3 sequences; 15% to 20% were seen once. A note on this clonotype: The antigen is undetermined.

Study-wide findings and caveats: Disease-associated clonotypes exhibited CD8+ identity and were relatively infrequent in peripheral blood. Typical of ankylosing spondylitis blood, it appeared, was a TCR beta motif of eight highly homologous variants.

The ends lost 5 bases at V and 8 bases at J; junction bases unmatched: 4. Germline assignment: CDR1 SEHNR and CDR2 FQNEAQ (reference sequence). The CDR3 consists of 14 residues. The TCR sequence derives from a male donor with ankylosing spondylitis. The chain has TRBV7-9 and TRBJ2-1, with 12 positions matching TRBD2. Sequencing used blood, either unsorted or a sorted T cell fraction (not recorded which). CDR3 in amino acids: CASSPSGGADEQFF. CDR3 bases: TGTGCCAGCAGCCCTAGCGGGGGGGCCGATGAGCAGTTCTTC. The full variable domain, rest sourced from reference TRBV7-9 and TRBJ2-1, is DTGVSQNPRHKITKRGQNVTFRCDPISEHNRLYWYRQTLGQGPEFLTYFQNEAQLEKSRLLSDRFSAERPKGSFSTLEIQRTEQGDSAMYLCASSPSGGADEQFFGPGTRLTVL.